These T cell receptor beta chains were read from a single sample in a study of blood T cell repertoires in COVID-19. The method was immunoSEQ multiplex PCR; TCRdb's version includes in-frame clones alone and lacks a portion of them. The data contain approximately 180,000 clones, around 90% of them singletons. Sequences were obtained from peripheral blood. The receptors derive from a man aged 35 to 55 with active or convalescent COVID-19. Both conserved end residues are part of each CDR3. Each record gives: D gene, J gene, clone size, V gene, CDR3 protein, CDR3 DNA. D genes are given only for firm matches. Rows may omit the clone size; those that give it use once, few, many or a size class.

D: NA
J: TRBJ2-2
size: NA
V: TRBV3-1/TRBV3-2
CDR3: CASSQVDSGQLLRELFF
DNA: TGTGCCAGCAGCCAAGTCGACTCGGGACAATTATTGAGGGAGCTGTTTTTT

D: TRBD1
J: TRBJ2-5
size: NA
V: TRBV20-1
CDR3: CSASIRDSQETQYF
DNA: TGCAGTGCTAGTATCCGGGACAGCCAAGAGACCCAGTACTTC

D: NA
J: TRBJ2-3
size: NA
V: TRBV5-8
CDR3: CASTHTDTQYF
DNA: TGTGCCAGCACCCACACAGATACGCAGTATTTT

D: TRBD1
J: TRBJ2-6
size: once
V: TRBV29-1
CDR3: CSVPQGATGANVLTF
DNA: TGCAGCGTTCCACAGGGGGCGACTGGGGCCAACGTCCTGACTTTC

D: NA
J: TRBJ1-2
size: NA
V: TRBV13
CDR3: CASSLTANYGYTF
DNA: TGTGCCAGCAGCTTGACTGCTAACTATGGCTACACCTTC

D: NA
J: TRBJ2-3
size: few
V: TRBV9
CDR3: CASSVVPFTGFTDTQYF
DNA: TGTGCCAGCAGCGTAGTTCCTTTCACGGGTTTCACAGATACGCAGTATTTT

D: NA
J: TRBJ1-1
size: NA
V: TRBV5-1
CDR3: CASSLRLGRDEAFF
DNA: TGCGCCAGCAGCTTGAGGTTGGGGCGGGACGAAGCTTTCTTT

D: TRBD1
J: TRBJ1-2
size: NA
V: TRBV28
CDR3: CASSSRQGRGGYTF
DNA: TGTGCCAGCAGTTCCCGACAGGGTCGAGGTGGCTACACCTTC

D: NA
J: TRBJ2-1
size: NA
V: TRBV5-6
CDR3: CASRRGAASSYNEQFF
DNA: TGTGCCAGCAGGCGCGGGGCGGCGAGCTCCTACAATGAGCAGTTCTTC

D: TRBD1
J: TRBJ1-6
size: NA
V: TRBV19
CDR3: CASLQGGNSPLHF
DNA: TGTGCCAGCTTGCAGGGGGGAAATTCACCCCTCCACTTT

D: NA
J: TRBJ1-1
size: NA
V: TRBV5-1
CDR3: CASSLGGMNTEAFF
DNA: TGCGCCAGCAGCTTGGGGGGCATGAACACTGAAGCTTTCTTT

D: NA
J: TRBJ2-7
size: NA
V: TRBV29-1
CDR3: CSVEGRGYEQYF
DNA: TGCAGCGTTGAAGGTCGAGGCTACGAGCAGTACTTC

D: NA
J: TRBJ1-6
size: few
V: TRBV9
CDR3: CASSPGTAGSPLHF
DNA: TGTGCCAGCAGCCCAGGGACCGCGGGATCACCCCTCCACTTT

D: TRBD1
J: TRBJ1-2
size: NA
V: TRBV2
CDR3: CATNTGAANYGYTF
DNA: TGTGCCACCAACACAGGGGCAGCTAACTATGGCTACACCTTC

D: NA
J: TRBJ1-5
size: NA
V: TRBV2
CDR3: CASSVGGQPQHF
DNA: TGTGCCAGCAGTGTTGGGGGCCAGCCCCAGCATTTT

D: TRBD1
J: TRBJ1-2
size: NA
V: TRBV5-1
CDR3: CASTGQGNYGYTF
DNA: TGCGCCAGCACCGGACAGGGGAACTATGGCTACACCTTC

D: TRBD1
J: TRBJ2-7
size: NA
V: TRBV2
CDR3: CASSPAWTGGGYEQYF
DNA: TGTGCCAGCAGTCCCGCCTGGACAGGGGGAGGATACGAGCAGTACTTC